A few counts support the clone carrying this TCR delta chain. TCRdb assigns this DNA the protein of a much larger clone, which departs from its translation at residue 14; this likely reflects a read error, and the protein shown comes from translating the DNA. The data derive from a study of gamma-delta chains in newborns, infants, children. Whole-study context: Microbial exposure reportedly drives polyclonal innate γδ T cell expansion after birth.

TCRdb re-processed the reads via CATT. The table shows under 2,000 delta-chain clones, with 7% to 8.5% occurring only once. There are 20 residues in the CDR3. From germline, CDR1 is GEAIGNYY and CDR2 EKD. This receptor was obtained from a child who was a newborn, infant or young child, either healthy, febrile or measles-vaccinated (not recorded which). The chain joins TRDV2 to TRDJ3, with 10 bases aligning to TRDD3. Sequencing was carried out using blood. CDR3 in amino acids: CACDLPTGDTLAWYTRQMFF. CDR3 bases: TGTGCCTGTGACCTTCCTACGGGGGATACGCTCGCCTGGTACACCCGACAGATGTTTTTC.